Listed below are T cell receptor beta chains from one sample, sequenced in a study of blood T cell repertoires in COVID-19. This table comes from immunoSEQ multiplex PCR, and its TCRdb copy is limited to in-frame clones, with some not included. This sample has 110,000 to 150,000 clones, with approximately 90% found just once. What was sequenced was peripheral blood. The receptors were gathered from a woman older than 75 with acute or convalescent COVID-19. CDR3s include the opening cysteine and the closing phenylalanine or tryptophan. A D gene is named only where the DNA matches it firmly. Rows give clone size only sometimes, using once, few, many, or a class for an expanded clone.

V,D,size,J,CDR3,DNA
TRBV12-3/TRBV12-4,TRBD2,.,TRBJ2-7,CASSLGGKYEQYF,TGTGCCAGCAGTTTGGGAGGGAAGTACGAGCAGTACTTC
TRBV5-1,TRBD2,.,TRBJ2-3,CASSLLAGGSTDTQYF,TGCGCCAGCAGCTTACTAGCGGGGGGGAGCACAGATACGCAGTATTTT
TRBV2,.,.,TRBJ1-1,CASSEDRWDTEAFF,TGTGCCAGCAGTGAAGACAGGTGGGACACTGAAGCTTTCTTT
TRBV4-3,TRBD1,.,TRBJ1-2,CASSHVTGAANYGYTF,TGCGCCAGCAGCCACGTAACAGGGGCGGCTAACTATGGCTACACCTTC
TRBV4-1,TRBD2,once,TRBJ2-5,CASAGGGKETQYF,TGCGCCTCGGCGGGGGGAGGCAAAGAGACCCAGTACTTC
TRBV18,.,.,TRBJ1-2,CASSPPGLYYGYTF,TGTGCCAGCTCACCACCGGGACTCTACTATGGCTACACCTTC
TRBV7-9,TRBD1,.,TRBJ2-5,CASSHGTGGVIETQYF,TGTGCCAGCAGCCACGGGACAGGGGGCGTTATTGAGACCCAGTACTTC
TRBV29-1,.,once,TRBJ1-1,CSLGGTNTEAFF,TGCAGCCTGGGGGGGACGAACACTGAAGCTTTCTTT
TRBV15,.,.,TRBJ2-7,CATSIRSYSYEQYF,TGTGCCACCAGTATAAGGAGTTACTCCTACGAGCAGTACTTC
TRBV9,TRBD2,.,TRBJ2-5,CASSVVAASGLYF,TGTGCCAGCAGCGTAGTGGCGGCTAGCGGGCTGTACTTC
TRBV18,.,.,TRBJ1-3,CASSPSVSGNTIYF,TGTGCCAGCTCACCTTCGGTTTCTGGAAACACCATATATTTT
TRBV13,.,.,TRBJ1-2,CASSLVLRGSGYGYTF,TGTGCCAGCAGCTTAGTTCTTAGGGGGTCAGGGTATGGCTACACCTTC
TRBV7-9,.,once,TRBJ2-7,CASSLEAGGEQYF,TGTGCCAGCAGCTTAGAGGCAGGAGGGGAGCAGTACTTC
TRBV6-6,TRBD1,.,TRBJ1-5,CASSLGQGNQPQHF,TGTGCCAGCAGCCTCGGACAGGGCAATCAGCCCCAGCATTTT
TRBV9,TRBD1,.,TRBJ2-2,CASSPPLGQGSRTGELFF,TGTGCCAGCAGCCCTCCCCTCGGACAGGGTAGTCGCACCGGGGAGCTGTTTTTT
TRBV5-1,TRBD1,.,TRBJ1-5,CASSPGTGRDQPQHF,TGCGCCAGCAGCCCGGGGACAGGGAGGGATCAGCCCCAGCATTTT
TRBV2,.,.,TRBJ1-3,CASNRRLSTIYF,TGTGCCAGCAACAGGAGACTTAGCACCATATATTTT
TRBV18,TRBD1,.,TRBJ1-2,CASSLQGEAYGYTF,TGTGCCAGCTCACTGCAGGGGGAGGCCTATGGCTACACCTTC
TRBV18,.,.,TRBJ1-1,CASSPSTASSTEAFF,TGTGCCAGCTCACCCTCGACAGCTTCGAGCACTGAAGCTTTCTTT
TRBV4-2,TRBD1,.,TRBJ2-2,CASRNRQDRHTGELFF,TGTGCCAGCAGAAACCGCCAGGACAGGCACACCGGGGAGCTGTTTTTT
TRBV14,.,.,TRBJ1-1,CASSRGWGAEAFF,TGTGCCAGCAGCCGAGGATGGGGCGCTGAAGCTTTCTTT
TRBV7-8,TRBD1,.,TRBJ1-5,CASSRTGENQPQHF,TGTGCCAGCAGCCGGACAGGGGAAAATCAGCCCCAGCATTTT
TRBV6-2/TRBV6-3,.,few,TRBJ1-5,CASSLDSSWQPQHF,TGTGCCAGCAGTCTTGACAGTAGCTGGCAGCCCCAGCATTTT
TRBV7-2,.,.,TRBJ1-1,CASSLVTATEAFF,TGTGCCAGCAGCTTAGTGACAGCCACTGAAGCTTTCTTT
TRBV6-6,.,few,TRBJ1-2,CASTPRGGTWFGYTF,TGTGCCAGCACTCCACGCGGGGGGACTTGGTTCGGCTACACCTTC
TRBV29-1,.,.,TRBJ1-1,CSTGLMDSFGPEAFF,TGCAGCACGGGCCTAATGGACAGTTTCGGACCTGAAGCTTTCTTT
TRBV12-5,TRBD2,.,TRBJ2-3,CASGLVLAGGYTQYF,TGTGCTAGTGGTTTGGTACTAGCGGGGGGTTATACGCAGTATTTT
TRBV7-9,.,.,TRBJ1-3,CASSFAGKSGNTIYF,TGTGCCAGCAGCTTTGCGGGAAAATCTGGAAACACCATATATTTT